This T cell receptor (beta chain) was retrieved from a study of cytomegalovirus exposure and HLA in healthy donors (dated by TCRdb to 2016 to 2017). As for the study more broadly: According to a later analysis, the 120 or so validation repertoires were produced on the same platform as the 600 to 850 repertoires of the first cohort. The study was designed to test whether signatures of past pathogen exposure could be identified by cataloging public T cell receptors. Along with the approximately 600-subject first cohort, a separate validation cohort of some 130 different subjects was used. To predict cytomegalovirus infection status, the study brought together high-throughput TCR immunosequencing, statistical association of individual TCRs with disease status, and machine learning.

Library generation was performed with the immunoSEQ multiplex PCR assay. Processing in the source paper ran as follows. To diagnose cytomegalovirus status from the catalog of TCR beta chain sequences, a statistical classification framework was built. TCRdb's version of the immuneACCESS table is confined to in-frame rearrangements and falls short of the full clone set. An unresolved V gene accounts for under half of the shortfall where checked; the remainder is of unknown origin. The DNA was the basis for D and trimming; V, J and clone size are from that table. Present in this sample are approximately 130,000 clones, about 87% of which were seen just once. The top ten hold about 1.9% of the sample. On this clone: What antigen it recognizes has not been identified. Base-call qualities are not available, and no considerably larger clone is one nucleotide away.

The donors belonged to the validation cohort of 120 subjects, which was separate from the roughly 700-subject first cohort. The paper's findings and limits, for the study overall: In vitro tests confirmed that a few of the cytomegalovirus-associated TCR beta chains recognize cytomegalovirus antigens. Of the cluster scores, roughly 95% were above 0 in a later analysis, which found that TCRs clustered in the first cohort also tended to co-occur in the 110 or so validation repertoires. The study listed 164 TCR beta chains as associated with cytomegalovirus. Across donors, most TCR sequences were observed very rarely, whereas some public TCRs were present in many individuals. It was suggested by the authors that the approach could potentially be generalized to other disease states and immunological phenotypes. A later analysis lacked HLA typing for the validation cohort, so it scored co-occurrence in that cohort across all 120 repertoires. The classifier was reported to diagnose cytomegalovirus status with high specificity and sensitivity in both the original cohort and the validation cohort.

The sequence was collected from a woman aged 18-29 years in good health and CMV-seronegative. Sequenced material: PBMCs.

The CDR3 is CASSEAGAGVYNEQFF. The nucleotide sequence is given as TGTGCCAGCAGTGAAGCCGGGGCGGGAGTGTACAATGAGCAGTTCTTC. The sequence joins TRBV6-1 to TRBJ2-1; 7 bases in the junction line up with TRBD2. From the cysteine through the phenylalanine, the CDR3 covers 16 amino acids. Of the read, only the CDR3 DNA is kept; its 48 bases are in frame from base 1. The germline V gene encodes CDR1 MNHNS and CDR2 SASEGT. Clipping removes 0 bases from V and 4 bases from J, with 6 as the unmatched junction base count.